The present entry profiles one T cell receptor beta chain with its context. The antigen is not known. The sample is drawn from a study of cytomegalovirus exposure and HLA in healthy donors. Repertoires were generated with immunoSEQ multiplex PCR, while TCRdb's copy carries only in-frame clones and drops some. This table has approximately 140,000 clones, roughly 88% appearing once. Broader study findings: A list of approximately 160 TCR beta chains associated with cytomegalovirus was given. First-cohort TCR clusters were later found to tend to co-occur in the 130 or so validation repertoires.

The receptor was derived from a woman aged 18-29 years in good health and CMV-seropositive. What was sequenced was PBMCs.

The CDR3 DNA reads as TGTGCCAGCTCACCCGCGGGACAGGGGGCAGGAAACACCATATATTTT. It yields the protein CASSPAGQGAGNTIYF. V gene TRBV18 combines with J gene TRBJ1-3; 12 nucleotides align to TRBD1. Trimming at V came to 3 bases and at J to 4 bases, leaving 4 bases not matched to a gene. The germline gives CDR1 KGHSH, CDR2 LQKENI. The CDR3 totals 16 residues.